What follows are 32 T cell receptor beta chains derived from one specimen sequenced in a study of regulatory T cells in long-lasting Graves disease. The time point: persistent/refractory GD, antithyroid drugs over 5 years with positive TRAb. The TCR library was prepared using RNA isolated from PBMCs. Library construction for TCR beta used iRepertoire HTBI primers and Arm-PCR of CDR3 regions. From the multiplex PCR reads, TCRdb called clonotypes with MiXCR, one entry per CDR3 protein. The sample shows some 330,000 distinct CDR3 sequences, roughly 20% of them seen only once. Sequenced here: peripheral blood mononuclear cells (PBMCs), sampled when the disease was refractory, from a patient treated with antithyroid drugs. The receptors come from a woman aged 40 to 49 with Graves disease.

This clonotype appeared many times. The chain carries TRBV28 and TRBJ2-1; 9 bases are shared with TRBD2. Looked up from germline, CDR1 is MDHEN and CDR2 is SYDVKM. The CDR3 covers 15 residues. V shed 2 bases, J shed 12 bases, and the junction held 11 bases outside the gene matches. Here the CDR3 DNA reads TGTGCCAGCAGTTTAGCGGGAGGGCCCCTTTTATTGCAGTTCTTC. Protein sequence: CASSLAGGPLLLQFF.

Ten or more counts support this clonotype. The chain combines TRBV2 with TRBJ1-5, with a possible D match to TRBD1 (5 bases). The ends were cut back, 0 bases at V and 3 bases at J, with 6 bases in the middle. Germline CDR1 and CDR2: SNHLY and FYNNEI. This CDR3 region has 14 residues. In DNA, the CDR3 is TGTGCCAGCAGTGAAGCGACAGACAATCAGCCCCAGCATTTT. This gives the protein CASSEATDNQPQHF.

This clonotype was recorded only once. A single base separates this from a much larger clone, so it may be a read error. This chain uses TRBV27 with TRBJ2-7, with 7 bases fitting TRBD2. The CDR3 is 15 amino acids. The germline gives CDR1 MNHEY, CDR2 SMNVEV (reference sequence). The ends lost 0 bases at V and 5 bases at J; junction bases unmatched: 7. The chain's CDR3 is CASSLSVAGANEQYF. The CDR3 nucleotides read TGTGCCAGCAGTTTATCTGTGGCGGGAGCCAACGAGCAGTACTTC.

This clonotype was found many times. CDR3 nucleotides: TGTGCCAGCAGTACGGGCGGGACTGGGGGACATCCACAAGAGACCCAGTACTTC. It codes for CASSTGGTGGHPQETQYF. J is TRBJ2-5 and V is TRBV11-2; D could derive from TRBD1 or TRBD2 (6 bases each). CDR1 and CDR2 from the germline V gene are SGHAT and FQNNGV. The length of the CDR3 is 18 residues. Trimming removed 6 bases at V and 2 bases at J, with 25 bases between.

The V call is TRBV20-1, the J call TRBJ1-4; 7 bases align to TRBD1. From germline, CDR1 is DFQATT and CDR2 SNEGSKA (reference sequence). The junction had 6 bases not matched to a gene; V was cut back by 0 bases and J by 2 bases. The CDR3 spans 16 residues. As DNA, the CDR3 is TGCAGTGCTAGAGATCTAAGGGGGCTTACTAATGAAAAACTGTTTTTT. It yields the protein CSARDLRGLTNEKLFF.

This clonotype was counted only a few times. The chain has TRBV19 and TRBJ1-1, with 9 bases fitting TRBD1. Germline CDR1 reads LNHDA; CDR2 reads SQIVND (reference sequence). With V trimmed by 5 bases and J by 4 bases, 8 bases remained unmatched. CDR3 size: 15 residues. The CDR3, as DNA: TGTGCCAGTAGTCAGAGGACAGGGGTGGCCACTGAAGCTTTCTTT. Its protein is CASSQRTGVATEAFF. The whole variable domain, filled in from reference TRBV19 and TRBJ1-1, reads DGGITQSPKYLFRKEGQNVTLSCEQNLNHDAMYWYRQDPGQGLRLIYYSQIVNDFQKGDIAEGYSVSREKKESFPLTVTSAQKNPTAFYLCASSQRTGVATEAFFGQGTRLTVV.

This clonotype was observed a few times. V usage is TRBV10-3 and J usage is TRBJ2-5; TRBD2 matches 11 bases. CDR1 is ENHRY, CDR2 SYGVKD, per germline. V was clipped by 0 bases and J by 3 bases; unmatched bases: 9. The CDR3 has 18 amino acids. The CDR3 sequence: CAISESLVLAGEKETQYF. Written as DNA, the CDR3 is TGTGCCATCAGTGAGTCCTTGGTACTAGCGGGAGAGAAAGAGACCCAGTACTTC.

This clonotype was counted at least ten times. The chain has TRBV7-6 and TRBJ2-5; D remains unclear. V was cut by 0 bases and J by 5 bases, with 16 bases left in between. The length of the CDR3 is 16 residues. Germline CDR1 and CDR2: SGHVS and FNYEAQ. The CDR3 DNA sequence: TGTGCCAGCAGCTTAGCCCTCACCGGAGTCGGGGAGACCCAGTACTTC. It encodes CASSLALTGVGETQYF.

This clonotype was observed at least ten times. The chain joins TRBV11-2 to TRBJ1-1; unclear D gene. V gave up 4 bases and J gave up 6 bases, with 15 bases separating them. Germline CDR1 reads SGHAT; CDR2 reads FQNNGV. The CDR3 length is 14 residues. CDR3 loop: CASSSHIREAEAFF. CDR3 DNA sequence: TGTGCCAGCAGCTCACACATCCGGGAGGCTGAAGCTTTCTTT.

This clonotype was seen many times. The gene calls are TRBV5-1 and TRBJ1-1, with D possibly matching TRBD1 (6 bases). V lost 4 bases and J lost 5, with 15 bases in between. From germline, CDR1 is SGHRS and CDR2 YFSETQ. This CDR3 is built from 14 residues. CDR3 sequence: CASSARGGDTEAFF. DNA of the CDR3: TGCGCCAGCAGCGCAAGGGGGGGAGATACTGAAGCTTTCTTT.

This clonotype was seen a few times. The chain employs TRBV28 and TRBJ2-7; 8 bases match TRBD2. V trimming: 7 bases; J trimming: 0 bases; junction bases outside the gene matches: 14. This CDR3 has 17 residues. Germline assignment: CDR1 MDHEN and CDR2 SYDVKM. The CDR3 spells CASTDRLAGPNSYEQYF. The CDR3 DNA reads TGTGCCAGCACGGACCGCCTAGCGGGCCCAAACTCCTACGAGCAGTACTTC.

V gene TRBV6-5 combines with J gene TRBJ2-7; tentative D call: TRBD1 (6 bases). The CDR3 is 14 residues long. CDR1 and CDR2 from the germline V gene are MNHEY and SVGAGI. Trimming cost V 2 bases and J 5 bases, with 13 bases left between them. CDR3 sequence reads: CASSYNRQAHEQYF. The CDR3, as DNA: TGTGCCAGCAGTTACAATAGACAGGCCCACGAGCAGTACTTC.

As for this clonotype: The CDR3 end shows no conserved phenylalanine or tryptophan, and so a read error is likely. This CDR3 reads CSAKTGQETQYI. The CDR3 DNA reads TGCAGCGCCAAGACAGGCCAAGAGACCCAGTACATC. This chain joins TRBV29-1 and TRBJ2-5; D is possibly TRBD1 (6 bases). CDR1 is SQVTM, CDR2 ANQGSEA, per germline. V dropped 7 bases and J dropped 1 base, with 10 bases sitting between them. This CDR3 has 12 amino acids.

With regard to this clonotype: A far larger clone is just one base off, so this is likely a read error. This sequence joins TRBV28 and TRBJ2-7; D is unclear. V was shortened by 5 bases and J by 5 bases, with 19 bases between the two germline ends. CDR1 MDHEN and CDR2 SYDVKM come from the germline V gene. The CDR3 has 15 amino acids. CDR3 loop: CASSDTSTGSHEQYF. CDR3 DNA: TGTGCCAGCAGTGATACCTCGACCGGGTCCCACGAGCAGTACTTC.

This clonotype was detected ten times or more. The chain links TRBV11-2 to TRBJ2-2; 8 nucleotides align to TRBD1. V lost 5 bases to trimming and J lost 3 bases; unmatched junction nucleotides: 2. This CDR3 has 14 amino acids. The germline CDR1 and CDR2 sequences are SGHAT and FQNNGV. The CDR3 DNA follows: TGTGCCAGCAGCGAGACAGGGGACACCGGGGAGCTGTTTTTT. This encodes CASSETGDTGELFF. The whole variable domain, filled in from reference TRBV11-2 and TRBJ2-2, reads EAGVAQSPRYKIIEKRQSVAFWCNPISGHATLYWYQQILGQGPKLLIQFQNNGVVDDSQLPKDRFSAERLKGVDSTLKIQPAKLEDSAVYLCASSETGDTGELFFGEGSRLTVL.

In this sample, this clonotype turned up many times. The rearrangement links TRBV28 to TRBJ1-2, with 8 bases that match TRBD1. The CDR3 spans 13 residues. Unmatched junction bases numbered 11, after V lost 10 bases and J lost 7 bases. In germline, CDR1 is MDHEN, CDR2 SYDVKM. The DNA of the CDR3 is TGTGCCACCCGGGGGACAGGATATCGTGGCTACACCTTC. Its translation: CATRGTGYRGYTF.

The chain carries TRBV7-8 and TRBJ2-7, with 8 bases identical to TRBD2. This CDR3 comprises 15 residues. The ends lost 1 base at V and 4 bases at J; junction bases unmatched: 6. CDR1 is SGHVS, CDR2 FQNEAQ, per germline. The CDR3 reads CASSLEAGGPYEQYF. The CDR3 region has the DNA TGTGCCAGCAGCTTAGAGGCGGGAGGACCTTACGAGCAGTACTTC.

V usage is TRBV7-6 and J usage is TRBJ2-5; D possibly corresponds to TRBD1 (6 bases). The germline V gene has CDR1 SGHVS and CDR2 FNYEAQ. V lost 4 bases and J 2 bases, leaving 14 bases between the germline ends. This CDR3 has 15 amino acids. The CDR3 sequence: CASSYDDRMQETQYF. For the CDR3, the DNA is TGTGCCAGCAGCTACGATGACAGGATGCAAGAGACCCAGTACTTC.

This clonotype was seen ten or more times. The chain links TRBV6-1 to TRBJ1-5; D is perhaps TRBD1 (6 bases). Trimming left V 5 bases short and J 2 bases short, with 19 bases between. This CDR3 is built from 17 residues. Germline V CDR1 and CDR2: MNHNS, SASEGT. The CDR3 is CASSRTLGQRGNQPQHF. CDR3 coding DNA: TGTGCCAGCAGTCGCACTCTTGGACAGCGGGGCAATCAGCCCCAGCATTTT.

The J gene is TRBJ1-1, the V gene TRBV9; D uncertain. Per the germline V gene, CDR1 is SGDLS and CDR2 is YYNGEE. V lost 3 bases, J lost 7 bases, and 13 bases lay in between. The CDR3 contains 13 residues. CDR3 bases: TGTGCCAGCAGCGCCCACCGAACGGGTGAAGCTTTCTTT. This translates into CASSAHRTGEAFF.

This clonotype was observed at least ten times. The V gene is TRBV2, the J gene TRBJ1-2, with D possibly matching TRBD1 (5 bases). This CDR3 contains 15 residues. From germline, CDR1 is SNHLY and CDR2 FYNNEI. The V gene lost 3 bases and the J gene lost 4 bases, with 15 bases spanning the gap. CDR3 in amino acids: CASSDTPQGSYGYTF. The CDR3 bases are TGTGCCAGCAGTGATACCCCGCAGGGATCCTATGGCTACACCTTC.

This clonotype was seen ten or more times. The V gene is TRBV11-1, the J gene TRBJ2-5, with TRBD1 identical over 9 bases. The CDR3 consists of 16 residues. Germline CDR1 is SGHAT and CDR2 is FQDESV (reference sequence). J gave up 5 bases and V 2 bases, and 9 bases lay outside the gene matches. CDR3 DNA: TGTGCCAGCAGCTTATTTACAGGGGGCGGAGGTGAGACCCAGTACTTC. Its protein product is CASSLFTGGGGETQYF.

This chain uses TRBV7-3 with TRBJ2-1; D unresolved. V lost 3 bases to trimming and J lost 8 bases, with 5 bases between them. This CDR3 has 11 amino acids. CDR1 SGHTA and CDR2 FQGTGA come from the germline V gene. CDR3 sequence: CASSFWYEQFF. In DNA, the CDR3 is TGTGCCAGCAGCTTCTGGTATGAGCAGTTCTTC.

This clonotype has more than one count but fewer than ten. The J gene is TRBJ2-3, the V gene TRBV7-9; 7 bases align to TRBD2. The CDR3 covers 17 residues. Germline lookup yields CDR1 SEHNR and CDR2 FQNEAQ (reference sequence). After removal of 4 bases from V and 1 base from J, the junction contained 11 bases not matched to a gene. The chain's CDR3 is CASSSRLMAGGTDTQYF. The CDR3 bases are TGTGCCAGCAGCTCCCGCCTTATGGCGGGGGGCACAGATACGCAGTATTTT.

Many counts were recorded for this clonotype. J is TRBJ1-4 and V is TRBV28, with TRBD1 matching over 10 bases. This CDR3 region has 16 residues. Germline trimming cut 6 bases from V and 7 bases from J; bases unmatched to any gene: 11. Germline V gene sequence: CDR1 MDHEN, CDR2 SYDVKM. The CDR3 loop is CASRQNPGQGSEKLFF. The CDR3, as DNA: TGTGCCAGCAGACAAAACCCGGGACAGGGGAGTGAAAAACTGTTTTTT.

This clonotype was seen ten or more times. The V gene is TRBV28, the J gene TRBJ2-7; D possibly corresponds to TRBD2 (6 bases). From germline, CDR1 is MDHEN and CDR2 SYDVKM. V gave up 5 bases and J gave up 4 bases, with 21 bases separating them. CDR3 size: 16 residues. DNA for the CDR3: TGTGCCAGCAGTCAATCTCGGGACTCCCTAGGTTACGAGCAGTACTTC. This encodes CASSQSRDSLGYEQYF.

The V call is TRBV15, the J call TRBJ2-1; tentatively, D is TRBD1 (5 bases). Per germline, CDR1 LNHNV and CDR2 YYDKDF (reference sequence). The CDR3 length is 16 residues. The V end was cut by 0 bases, the J end by 7 bases, with 16 bases between. The DNA of the CDR3 is TGTGCCACCAGCAGAGATCTTCAGGGCTGGAGAAATGAGCAGTTCTTC. It encodes CATSRDLQGWRNEQFF.

This clonotype has ten or more counts. V and J are TRBV7-8 and TRBJ2-7; D is perhaps TRBD1 or TRBD2 (7 bases each). CDR3 length: 15 residues. Germline V gives CDR1 SGHVS, CDR2 FQNEAQ. Deletions cut 5 bases from V and 3 bases from J, with 17 bases between. This chain's CDR3 is CASSSQGGAGYEQYF. The CDR3 DNA sequence: TGTGCCAGCAGCAGTCAGGGGGGGGCTGGCTACGAGCAGTACTTC.

This chain links TRBV19 with TRBJ1-1; unclear D gene. V was shortened by 7 bases and J by 4 bases, with 13 bases between the two germline ends. Germline lookup yields CDR1 LNHDA and CDR2 SQIVND (reference sequence). The CDR3 loop spans 13 amino acids. The CDR3 bases are TGTGCCAGTATCAGCAGGAGGAGCACTGAAGCTTTCTTT. As protein: CASISRRSTEAFF.

This clonotype was seen repeatedly, ten times or more. CDR3 protein: CASSTGLAGVHEQYF. The DNA of the CDR3 is TGTGCCAGCAGTACCGGACTAGCGGGAGTCCACGAGCAGTACTTC. This chain links TRBV12-3 or TRBV12-4 with TRBJ2-7; 13 bases line up with TRBD2. This CDR3 contains 15 residues. Trimming took 5 bases from V and 5 from J; bases not matched to a gene: 6.

This clonotype was counted at least ten times. The chain is built from TRBV7-6 and TRBJ1-3, with unresolved D. The ends were cut back, 2 bases at V and 4 bases at J, with 12 bases in the middle. Germline CDR1 SGHVS, CDR2 FNYEAQ. The CDR3 is 15 residues long. CDR3 bases: TGTGCCAGCAGCTTAATGACCTTGGGAGGAAACACCATATATTTT. Translating it yields CASSLMTLGGNTIYF. Full variable domain (remainder filled in from reference TRBV7-6 and TRBJ1-3): GAGVSQSPRYKVTKRGQDVALRCDPISGHVSLYWYRQALGQGPEFLTYFNYEAQQDKSGLPNDRFSAERPEGSISTLTIQRTEQRDSAMYRCASSLMTLGGNTIYFGEGSWLTVV.

This clonotype was counted at least ten times. The chain has TRBV6-1 and TRBJ2-7; D is perhaps TRBD2 (6 bases). V was pared by 4 bases and J by 3 bases, with 13 bases between. There are 14 residues in the CDR3. In germline, CDR1 is MNHNS, CDR2 SASEGT. The CDR3 loop reads CASSAGRGNYEQYF. CDR3 coding DNA: TGTGCCAGCAGTGCGGGACGCGGGAACTACGAGCAGTACTTC.